Presented here are 30 T cell receptor beta chains from one specimen sequenced in a study of tumor and adjacent non-tumor tissue in lung cancer. No cell sorting was done before RNA was extracted from the tissue. TCRbeta libraries were built with three rounds of nested PCR, modified from ARM-PCR. Using its own MiXCR run on the multiplex PCR reads, TCRdb lists one record per CDR3 protein. The sample carries roughly 76,000 distinct CDR3 sequences, roughly 75% recorded once. The sequenced material came from lung tumor tissue. The receptor source for this set is a woman in her seventies with non-small cell lung cancer.

About this clonotype: The conserved final phenylalanine or tryptophan is absent from the CDR3, which likely points to a read error. The chain has TRBV6-5 and TRBJ1-1; D remains ambiguous. V shed 0 bases and J shed 5 bases, with 7 bases lying between them. Germline V gene data show CDR1 as MNHEY and CDR2 as SVGAGI. The CDR3 has 13 amino acids. In DNA form, the CDR3 reads TGTGCCAGCAGTTACTCGATTGAGACTGAAGCTTTCTCT. This encodes CASSYSIETEAFS.

This chain links TRBV11-3 with TRBJ2-3; no definite D call. The CDR3 runs to 14 residues. Germline V gives CDR1 SGHNT, CDR2 YENEEA. In nucleotides, the CDR3 is TGTACCGGCAGCTTTGACACTAGCACAGATACGCAGTATTTT. Translating gives CTGSFDTSTDTQYF.

The chain uses TRBV5-1 and TRBJ2-3; 7 bases agree with TRBD2. The V and J ends lost 5 bases and 2 bases, in that order; junction bases with no gene match: 14. The CDR3 sequence is 17 residues long. Per germline, CDR1 SGHRS and CDR2 YFSETQ. CDR3 sequence reads: CASRPGFGRADTDTQYF. CDR3 in DNA: TGCGCCAGCAGACCCGGGTTTGGGAGGGCGGACACAGATACGCAGTATTTT.

In its sample, this clonotype was seen many times. V and J are TRBV12-3 or TRBV12-4 and TRBJ2-1, with D possibly TRBD1 on 6 matching bases. Trimming pared 4 bases from V and 12 bases from J, leaving 16 bases between. The CDR3 runs to 13 residues. The DNA of the CDR3 is TGTGCCAGCAGTTCAGAAACAGGGTCGAGGCAGTTCTTC. Its protein is CASSSETGSRQFF.

The J gene is TRBJ2-7, the V gene TRBV6-5; 7 nucleotides match TRBD1. From germline, CDR1 is MNHEY and CDR2 SVGAGI. Trimming cost V 7 bases and J 5 bases; bases outside gene matches: 11. There are 14 residues in the CDR3. The DNA of the CDR3 is TGTGCCAGCACCCCAACAGGGGATATGAACGAGCAGTACTTC. It translates to CASTPTGDMNEQYF.

Worth noting for this clonotype: One end of the junction fails to match germline, which may point to a read error. This chain uses TRBV2 with TRBJ2-7; TRBD1 matches 7 bases. Germline assignment: CDR1 SNHLY and CDR2 FYNNEI. The length of the CDR3 is 14 residues. The CDR3 DNA follows: TGTGCCAGCAGTGTGGACAGGATCTCCTACGAACAGTACTTC. This codes for CASSVDRISYEQYF.

On this clonotype itself: Given a much more abundant clone one base away, this may be a read error. The chain links TRBV6-1 to TRBJ1-1; possibly TRBD1 for D (5 bases). The CDR3 runs to 12 residues. Trimming removed 5 bases at V and 9 bases at J, with 13 bases between. In germline, CDR1 is MNHNS, CDR2 SASEGT. CDR3 sequence (DNA): TGTGCCAGCAGTAATCGGGCAGGGAAAGCTTTCTTT. It is translated as CASSNRAGKAFF.

Note on this clonotype: The CDR3 does not end in the conserved phenylalanine or tryptophan, so this is likely a read error. This chain joins TRBV11-1 and TRBJ2-5; D ambiguous. Germline V lookup: CDR1 SGHAT, CDR2 FQDESV (reference sequence). The CDR3 is 14 residues long. CDR3 coding DNA: TGTGCCATCAGCACTTATGTGGGCCAAGAGACCCAGTACCTC. Protein product: CAISTYVGQETQYL.

The rearrangement joins TRBV29-1 to TRBJ2-7, with TRBD1 as a possible D gene (6 bases). Trimming shortened V by 5 bases and J by 1 base, and 12 bases separated the two germline ends. This CDR3 is built from 13 residues. The germline CDR1 and CDR2 sequences are SQVTM and ANQGSEA. CDR3 DNA sequence: TGCAGCGTTAAACGGGACACATCCTACGAGCAGTACTTC. This gives the protein CSVKRDTSYEQYF.

On this clonotype: A junction boundary mismatches the germline segment, possibly from a read error. The chain has TRBV9 and TRBJ1-3; TRBD1 matches at 9 bases. The germline V gene encodes CDR1 SGDLS and CDR2 YYNGEE. CDR3 length equals 14 residues. CDR3 nucleotides: TGTGCCAGCAGTGACAGGGGGTATGGAAACACCATATATTTC. Its protein is CASSDRGYGNTIYF.

Concerning this clonotype: One junction end disagrees with the germline gene, perhaps due to a read error. The V and J genes are TRBV24-1 and TRBJ2-3; D remains ambiguous. The CDR3 has 12 amino acids. Germline assignment: CDR1 KGHDR and CDR2 SFDVKD. Written as DNA, the CDR3 is TGTGCCACCGGTGATTCGAGGGATACGCAGTATTTT. Its protein is CATGDSRDTQYF.

The rearrangement links TRBV5-4 to TRBJ2-1, with 7 bases aligning to TRBD2. The CDR3 runs 13 residues. Germline loops: CDR1 SGHNT, CDR2 YYREEE (reference sequence). The J segment lost 10 bases and the V segment lost 6 bases, leaving 10 bases of the junction unmatched. CDR3: CASNWAREYEQFF. CDR3 bases: TGTGCCAGCAACTGGGCGCGGGAGTACGAGCAGTTCTTC.

On this clonotype itself: A much larger clone lies one base from this, so it may be a read error. The chain couples TRBV21-1 to TRBJ2-3; TRBD2 reflects the table's D call only, with no check against the DNA. TRBV21-1 corresponds to a pseudogene. The CDR3 extends over 20 amino acids. The CDR3 loop is CASSCPGSYLPPSYTDTQYF. Written as DNA, the CDR3 is TGTGCCAGCAGCTGCCCAGGGAGTTACCTCCCTCCCTCCTACACAGATACGCAGTATTTT.

Turning to this clonotype: An end of the junction does not agree with germline; a read error may underlie this. This sequence joins TRBV12-3 or TRBV12-4 and TRBJ2-5; 7 positions match TRBD1. The CDR3 is 13 amino acids. The CDR3 sequence: CSSRTGDLETRYF. The CDR3 DNA follows: TGTTCCAGCAGAACAGGGGATTTAGAGACCCGGTACTTC.

In its sample, this clonotype was seen once. This chain joins TRBV5-1 and TRBJ2-5; D is possibly TRBD2 (5 bases). This CDR3 has 15 amino acids. Germline V gives CDR1 SGHRS, CDR2 YFSETQ. Trimming cost V 1 base and J 2 bases, with 12 bases left between them. The CDR3 loop is CASSLSQPGQETQYF. CDR3 nucleotide sequence: TGCGCCAGCAGCTTGTCCCAACCGGGGCAAGAGACCCAGTACTTC.

As regards this clonotype: The junction shows a germline mismatch at one end, possibly a read error. The rearrangement links TRBV28 to TRBJ2-2; maybe TRBD2 (7 bases). Germline CDR1 reads MDHEN; CDR2 reads SYDVKM. The CDR3 sequence is 16 residues long. CDR3 DNA sequence: TGTGCCAGCAGTCCCATGGGGGGGGCGAACACCGGGAAGCTGTTTTTT. This translates into CASSPMGGANTGKLFF.

With regard to this clonotype: A read error may be the cause here, since a much bigger clone is one base away. V usage is TRBV14 and J usage is TRBJ2-7, with 7 positions matching TRBD1. The J segment lost 6 bases and the V segment lost 2 bases, leaving 10 bases of the junction unmatched. This CDR3 spans 15 amino acids. CDR1 is SGHDN, CDR2 FVKESK, per germline. DNA of the CDR3: TGTGCCAGCAGCCAACCTGACAGGGATGGAGTCGAGCAGTACTTC. Translating gives CASSQPDRDGVEQYF.

Details on this clonotype: Compared with germline, one end of the junction differs, possibly owing to a read error. This chain connects TRBV6-1 to TRBJ2-7; D is undetermined. Germline values: CDR1 MNHNS, CDR2 SASEGT. This CDR3 comprises 14 residues. CDR3 nucleotide sequence: TGCGCCAGTGTAGCACCGGAACCGCTGGAGGAGCAGTACTTC. Translating gives CASVAPEPLEEQYF.

The rearrangement uses TRBV5-4 and TRBJ2-5, with D possibly called TRBD1 or TRBD2 (5 bases each). This CDR3 is 17 amino acids long. Germline V CDR1 and CDR2: SGHNT, YYREEE (reference sequence). V shed 4 bases and J shed 3 bases, with 22 bases lying between them. CDR3 region: CASSNPWISDRKETQYF. The CDR3 DNA is TGTGCCAGCAGCAATCCCTGGATTAGCGACAGAAAAGAGACCCAGTACTTC.

Comments on this clonotype: This clone may be a read error of a much larger clone one base away. The rearrangement uses TRBV11-2 and TRBJ2-4; no firm D call. The CDR3 covers 14 residues. Germline-derived CDR1 and CDR2 are SGHAT and FQNNGV. Trimming took 5 bases from V and 3 from J, leaving 11 bases between them. The DNA of the CDR3 is TGTGCCAGCAGCCCGACCAGGAACAAAAACATTCAGTACTTC. Amino acid sequence: CASSPTRNKNIQYF.

Regarding this clonotype: The missing conserved phenylalanine or tryptophan at the end of this CDR3 makes a read error likely. J is TRBJ2-7 and V is TRBV6-1, with 8 bases that match TRBD2. The CDR3 covers 16 residues. V was pared by 3 bases and J by 3 bases, with 10 bases of the junction left unmatched. CDR1 and CDR2 from the germline V gene are MNHNS and SASEGT. The CDR3 nucleotides are TGTGCCAGCAGTGAGCCCTCTTCTAGCGGGTACTACGAGCAGTACTTA. Amino acid sequence: CASSEPSSSGYYEQYL.

Concerning this clonotype: A read error may account for a junction end that differs from germline. The V and J genes are TRBV6-1 and TRBJ2-3; 8 bases are a match to TRBD2. The CDR3 is 15 amino acids. Germline loops: CDR1 MNHNS, CDR2 SASEGT. Here the CDR3 reads CACSALAGDTDTQYF. The CDR3 DNA reads as TGTGCCTGCAGTGCTCTAGCGGGTGACACAGATACGCAGTATTTT.

As for this clonotype: A much more abundant neighbour one base away suggests this may be a read error. The chain is built from TRBV7-9 and TRBJ2-6, with 7 nucleotides matching TRBD1. Germline CDR1 SEHNR, CDR2 FQNEAQ (reference sequence). This CDR3 region has 16 residues. The CDR3 is CANSQHRGPGANVLTF. CDR3 DNA sequence: TGTGCCAACAGCCAGCACAGGGGACCTGGGGCCAACGTCCTGACTTTC.

As to this clonotype: The junction departs from germline at one end; a sequencing error may be responsible. V gene TRBV6-1 combines with J gene TRBJ2-7, with D uncertain. Looked up from germline, CDR1 is MNHNS and CDR2 is SASEGT. The CDR3 loop spans 15 amino acids. The CDR3 nucleotides read TGTGCCATGTCCGACCAATGGGCCGACTCCTGCGAGCAGTACTTC. It specifies CAMSDQWADSCEQYF.

This clonotype was detected a few times. A much larger clone differs from this one at a single base, so this may be a read error. The chain carries TRBV12-3 or TRBV12-4 and TRBJ1-2, with 10 bases lining up with TRBD1. Unmatched junction bases numbered 11, after V lost 5 bases and J lost 2 bases. The CDR3 extends over 17 amino acids. The chain's CDR3 is CASSLGTGDSWNYGYTF. CDR3 bases: TGTGCCAGCAGTCTAGGGACAGGGGACTCTTGGAACTATGGCTACACCTTC.

Details on this clonotype: This could be a read error, since a much larger clone is one nucleotide away. The chain links TRBV5-1 to TRBJ1-5; a weak D match, TRBD1 (5 bases). Trimming took off 3 bases at V and 0 bases at J, with 16 bases between the two ends. CDR3 length: 17 amino acids. Germline-derived CDR1 and CDR2 are SGHRS and YFSETQ. CDR3: CASSSERGTYSNQPQHF. CDR3 bases: TGCGCCAGCAGCTCTGAGAGGGGTACCTATAGCAATCAGCCCCAGCATTTT.

The CDR3 protein is CVTGEAPWEKGYGYTF. In DNA form, the CDR3 reads TGTGTCACCGGTGAAGCGCCTTGGGAAAAGGGCTATGGCTACACCTTC. The chain joins TRBV6-1 to TRBJ1-2; D not certain. Germline lookup yields CDR1 MNHNS and CDR2 SASEGT. The CDR3 loop spans 16 amino acids.

As to this clonotype: A read error is likely, as this CDR3 ends without the conserved phenylalanine or tryptophan. The chain joins TRBV4-2 to TRBJ2-3, with D uncertain. This CDR3 is 16 amino acids long. Trimming shortened V by 1 base and J by 4 bases, and 15 bases separated the two germline ends. Germline V gene sequence: CDR1 LGHNA, CDR2 YNFKEQ. For the CDR3, the DNA is TGTGCCAGCAGCCAAGTAACTAATGTAATCCCAGATACGCAGTATTAT. Its protein product is CASSQVTNVIPDTQYY.

To note about this clonotype: Compared with germline, one end of the junction differs, possibly owing to a read error. The chain combines TRBV14 with TRBJ2-1; D gene unclear. This CDR3 comprises 16 residues. Germline CDR1 and CDR2: SGHDN and FVKESK. The CDR3 loop reads CDSSQDWRSSYNEQFF. The CDR3 bases are TGTGACAGCAGCCAAGATTGGAGAAGCTCCTACAATGAGCAGTTCTTC.

This clonotype showed up just once. Since a much larger clone is just one base distant, this may be a read error. The genes are TRBV28 and TRBJ1-1; the D is unclear. The CDR3 is 15 residues long. The germline V gene encodes CDR1 MDHEN and CDR2 SYDVKM. V lost 5 bases and J 5 bases, leaving 18 bases between the germline ends. CDR3: CASSVREAIGTEAFF. CDR3 nucleotides: TGTGCCAGCAGTGTCCGGGAAGCTATAGGGACTGAAGCTTTCTTT.